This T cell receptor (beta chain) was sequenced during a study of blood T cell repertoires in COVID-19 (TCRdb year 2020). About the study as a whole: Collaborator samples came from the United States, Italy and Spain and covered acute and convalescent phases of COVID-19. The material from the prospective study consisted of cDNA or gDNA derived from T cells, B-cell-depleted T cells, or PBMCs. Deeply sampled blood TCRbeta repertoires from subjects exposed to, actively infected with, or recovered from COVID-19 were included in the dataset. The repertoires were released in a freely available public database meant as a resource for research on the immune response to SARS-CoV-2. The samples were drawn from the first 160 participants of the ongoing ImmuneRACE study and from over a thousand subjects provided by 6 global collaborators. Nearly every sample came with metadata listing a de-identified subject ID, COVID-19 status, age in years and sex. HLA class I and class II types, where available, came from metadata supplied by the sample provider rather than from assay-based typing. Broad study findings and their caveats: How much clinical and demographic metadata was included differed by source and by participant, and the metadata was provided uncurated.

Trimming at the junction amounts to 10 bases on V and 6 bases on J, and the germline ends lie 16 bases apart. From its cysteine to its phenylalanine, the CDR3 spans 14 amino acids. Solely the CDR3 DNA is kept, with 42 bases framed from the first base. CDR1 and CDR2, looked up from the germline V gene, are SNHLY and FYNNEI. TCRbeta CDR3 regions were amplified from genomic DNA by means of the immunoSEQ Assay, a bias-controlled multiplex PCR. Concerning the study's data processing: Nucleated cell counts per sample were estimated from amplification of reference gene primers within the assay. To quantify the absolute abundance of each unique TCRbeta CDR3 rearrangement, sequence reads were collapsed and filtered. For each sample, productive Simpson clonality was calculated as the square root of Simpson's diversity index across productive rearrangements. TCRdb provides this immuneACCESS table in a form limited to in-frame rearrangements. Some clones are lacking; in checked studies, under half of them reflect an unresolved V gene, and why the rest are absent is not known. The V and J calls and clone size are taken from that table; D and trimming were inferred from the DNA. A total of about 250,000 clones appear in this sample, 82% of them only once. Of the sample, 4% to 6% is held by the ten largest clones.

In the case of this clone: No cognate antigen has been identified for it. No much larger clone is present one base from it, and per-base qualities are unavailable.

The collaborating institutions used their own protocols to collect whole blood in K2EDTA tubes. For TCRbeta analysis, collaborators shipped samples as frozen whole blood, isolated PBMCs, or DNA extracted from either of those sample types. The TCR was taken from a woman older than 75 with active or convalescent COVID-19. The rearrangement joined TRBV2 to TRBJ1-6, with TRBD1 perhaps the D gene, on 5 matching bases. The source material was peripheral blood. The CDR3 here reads CATSNQGSNSPLHF. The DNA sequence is TGTGCCACCTCAAACCAGGGTAGTAATTCACCCCTCCACTTT.